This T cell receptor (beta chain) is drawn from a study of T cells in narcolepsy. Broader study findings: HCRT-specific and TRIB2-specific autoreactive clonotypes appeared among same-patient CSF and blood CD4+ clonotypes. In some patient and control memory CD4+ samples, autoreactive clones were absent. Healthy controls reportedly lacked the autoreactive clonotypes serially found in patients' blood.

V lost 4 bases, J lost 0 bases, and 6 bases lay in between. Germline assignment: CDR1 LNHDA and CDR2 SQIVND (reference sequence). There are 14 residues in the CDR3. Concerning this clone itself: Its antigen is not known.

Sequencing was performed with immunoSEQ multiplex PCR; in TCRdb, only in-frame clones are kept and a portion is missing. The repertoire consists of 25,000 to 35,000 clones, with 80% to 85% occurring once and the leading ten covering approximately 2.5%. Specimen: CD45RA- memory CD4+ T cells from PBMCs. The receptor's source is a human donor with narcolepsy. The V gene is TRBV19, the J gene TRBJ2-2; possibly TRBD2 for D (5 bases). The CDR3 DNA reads TGTGCCAGTAGTACGGGAACGAACACCGGGGAGCTGTTTTTT. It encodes CASSTGTNTGELFF.